A single sample is the source of the 14 T cell receptor beta chains below, sequenced in a study of beta chain features in type 1 diabetes. Their recognized antigens are unknown. Sequenced material consisted of expressed TCRB transcripts (all of the isolated RNA was reverse transcribed). TCRdb's copy holds only in-frame clones and misses some; the assay was immunoSEQ multiplex PCR. The data hold over 650,000 clones, with roughly 13% observed a single time. Findings of the study overall: Significant though moderate, a shortening of TCRB CDR3s appeared in all four CD4+ subsets of Type 1 diabetes patients.

Input material: naive CD4+ T cells from blood. The receptors stem from a man aged 18-30 years with type 1 diabetes.

In this sample, this clone turned up a few times. The J gene is TRBJ1-3, the V gene TRBV10-3; 7 bases are shared with TRBD1. V trimming: 11 bases; J trimming: 0 bases; junction bases outside the gene matches: 7. This CDR3 has 14 amino acids. Germline CDR1 is ENHRY and CDR2 is SYGVKD. The CDR3 sequence is CASGGGNSGNTIYF. The CDR3 DNA reads TGTGCCTCAGGGGGAGGCAACTCTGGAAACACCATATATTTT.

This clone appeared a few times. The V gene is TRBV28, the J gene TRBJ1-6, with no clear D. With 5 bases removed from V and 4 bases from J, the gap between germline ends came to 12 bases. Germline V gene data show CDR1 as MDHEN and CDR2 as SYDVKM. This CDR3 spans 15 amino acids. In nucleotides, the CDR3 is TGTGCCAGCAGTCGAGCCGGAACTTATAATTCACCCCTCCACTTT. Amino acid sequence: CASSRAGTYNSPLHF.

This chain links TRBV25-1 with TRBJ2-3; TRBD2 is a possible D gene (5 bases). V shed 10 bases and J shed 5 bases, with 16 bases lying between them. Germline V gene lookup returns CDR1 MGHDK and CDR2 SYGVNS. CDR3 length: 13 residues. CDR3 DNA sequence: TGTGCCACTCTACCCGGGGTGGAAGATACGCAGTATTTT. Translated: CATLPGVEDTQYF.

This clone showed up many times. The genes are TRBV10-3 and TRBJ2-6, with D unresolved. Germline V gene lookup returns CDR1 ENHRY and CDR2 SYGVKD. The CDR3 is 14 amino acids. V gave up 11 bases and J gave up 0 bases, with 11 bases separating them. CDR3 residues: CAAMGSSGANVLTF. The CDR3 DNA reads TGTGCCGCCATGGGCAGCTCTGGGGCCAACGTCCTGACTTTC.

This clone has a handful of counts. The CDR3 loop is CASSQDVQGARGYTF. DNA of the CDR3: TGCGCCAGCAGCCAAGACGTACAGGGGGCGCGAGGCTACACCTTC. This chain uses TRBV4-3 with TRBJ1-2; TRBD1 matches 9 bases. V dropped 0 bases and J dropped 8; count of bases not matched to a gene: 7. The CDR3 sequence is 15 residues long. The germline gives CDR1 LGHNA, CDR2 YSLEER.

This clone was counted once. The gene calls are TRBV30 and TRBJ2-1; D unclear. Germline V CDR1 and CDR2: GTSNPN, SVGIG (reference sequence). The V end was cut by 2 bases, the J end by 0 bases, with 8 bases between. The CDR3 totals 14 residues. The CDR3 coding sequence is TGTGCCTGGAGTAGTTCCAGCTCCTACAATGAGCAGTTCTTC. Translating it yields CAWSSSSSYNEQFF.

In the case of this clone: This could be a read error, since a much larger clone is one nucleotide away. The same CDR3 arises from other DNA sequences in this sample as well. This sequence joins TRBV5-1 and TRBJ2-3; D ambiguous. The ends were cut back, 4 bases at V and 0 bases at J, with 3 bases in the middle. The CDR3 runs to 12 residues. Germline assignment: CDR1 SGHRS and CDR2 YFSETQ. CDR3 bases: TGCGCCAGCAGCCAGAGCACAGATACGCAGTATTTT. It yields the protein CASSQSTDTQYF.

This clone occurred once. The chain joins TRBV27 to TRBJ2-7; D uncertain. The CDR3 contains 15 residues. Trimming removed 2 bases at V and 1 base at J, with 12 bases between. Germline CDR1 is MNHEY and CDR2 is SMNVEV (reference sequence). DNA of the CDR3: TGTGCCAGCAGTTTAAAAATATGGGGTTCCTACGAGCAGTACTTC. The encoded protein is CASSLKIWGSYEQYF.

This clone was detected only a few times. Relative to the germline gene, one junction end is altered; a read error may explain this. The CDR3 spells CASSQEGSLIF. CDR3 nucleotide sequence: TGTGCCAGCAGCCAAGAAGGCAGCCTCATCTTT. The genes are TRBV4-2 and TRBJ1-1; no definite D call. Germline CDR1 reads LGHNA; CDR2 reads YNFKEQ. This CDR3 spans 11 amino acids.

V gene TRBV11-3 combines with J gene TRBJ2-1; 13 bases align to TRBD2. V gave up 6 bases and J gave up 6 bases; unmatched junction bases: 2. This CDR3 contains 14 residues. Germline values: CDR1 SGHNT, CDR2 YENEEA. CDR3 loop: CASSRTSGSNEQFF. Here the CDR3 DNA reads TGTGCCAGCAGTAGGACTAGCGGGAGCAATGAGCAGTTCTTC.

The chain carries TRBV30 and TRBJ2-7; TRBD1 is a possible D gene (5 bases). V was trimmed by 6 bases and J by 5 bases, leaving 14 bases between them. This CDR3 is built from 12 residues. Germline-derived CDR1 and CDR2 are GTSNPN and SVGIG (reference sequence). The CDR3: CACIQDTDEQYF. The CDR3 DNA is TGTGCCTGTATACAGGACACCGACGAGCAGTACTTC.

This clone was observed a handful of times. This rearrangement joins TRBV28 to TRBJ1-4, with D unresolved. Trimming shortened V by 4 bases and J by 5 bases, and 8 bases separated the two germline ends. CDR3 size: 13 residues. Germline V gene sequence: CDR1 MDHEN, CDR2 SYDVKM. CDR3 loop: CASSSPQNEKLFF. The CDR3 region has the DNA TGTGCCAGCAGTTCCCCCCAGAATGAAAAACTGTTTTTT.

The chain carries TRBV19 and TRBJ2-5, with D unresolved. CDR1 LNHDA and CDR2 SQIVND come from the germline V gene (reference sequence). The CDR3 is 11 amino acids. V was trimmed by 6 bases and J by 9 bases, leaving 11 bases between them. The CDR3 bases are TGTGCCAGTAGCGACCGGCAGGCCCAGTACTTC. Translated, it gives CASSDRQAQYF.

The V gene is TRBV10-1, the J gene TRBJ2-7; D is ambiguous. V was pared by 3 bases and J by 9 bases, with 9 bases between. CDR1 and CDR2 (germline): WNHNN, SYGVQD (reference sequence). CDR3 length: 11 residues. The DNA for the CDR3 is TGCGCCAGCAGTGACCGGCTGGGGCAGTACTTC. Protein product: CASSDRLGQYF.